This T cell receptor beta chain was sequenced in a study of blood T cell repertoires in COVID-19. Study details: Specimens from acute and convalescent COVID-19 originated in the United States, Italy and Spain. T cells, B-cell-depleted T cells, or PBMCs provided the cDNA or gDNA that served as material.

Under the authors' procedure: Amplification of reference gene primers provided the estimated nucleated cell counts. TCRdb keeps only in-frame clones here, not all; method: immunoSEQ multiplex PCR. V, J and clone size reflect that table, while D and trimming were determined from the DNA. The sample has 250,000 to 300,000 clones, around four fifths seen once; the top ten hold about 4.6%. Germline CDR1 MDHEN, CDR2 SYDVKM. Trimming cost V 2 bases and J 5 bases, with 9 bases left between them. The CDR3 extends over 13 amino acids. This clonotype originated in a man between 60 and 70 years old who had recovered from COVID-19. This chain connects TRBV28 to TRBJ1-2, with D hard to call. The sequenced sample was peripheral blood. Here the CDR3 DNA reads TGTGCCAGCAGTTTACAGACAAGATATGGCTACACCTTC. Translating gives CASSLQTRYGYTF.